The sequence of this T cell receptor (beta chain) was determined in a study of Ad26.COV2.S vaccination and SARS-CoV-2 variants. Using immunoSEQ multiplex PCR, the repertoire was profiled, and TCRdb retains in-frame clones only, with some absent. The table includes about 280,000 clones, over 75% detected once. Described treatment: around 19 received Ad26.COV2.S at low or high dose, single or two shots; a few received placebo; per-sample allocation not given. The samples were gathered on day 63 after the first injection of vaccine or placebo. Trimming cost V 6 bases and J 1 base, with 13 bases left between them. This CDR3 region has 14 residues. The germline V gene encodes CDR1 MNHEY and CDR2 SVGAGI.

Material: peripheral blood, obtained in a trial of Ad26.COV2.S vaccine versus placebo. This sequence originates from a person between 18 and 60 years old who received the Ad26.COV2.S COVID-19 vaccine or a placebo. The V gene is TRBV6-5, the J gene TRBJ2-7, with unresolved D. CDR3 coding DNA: TGTGCCAGCAGGATGGGAACCCTATCCTACGAGCAGTACTTC. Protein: CASRMGTLSYEQYF.